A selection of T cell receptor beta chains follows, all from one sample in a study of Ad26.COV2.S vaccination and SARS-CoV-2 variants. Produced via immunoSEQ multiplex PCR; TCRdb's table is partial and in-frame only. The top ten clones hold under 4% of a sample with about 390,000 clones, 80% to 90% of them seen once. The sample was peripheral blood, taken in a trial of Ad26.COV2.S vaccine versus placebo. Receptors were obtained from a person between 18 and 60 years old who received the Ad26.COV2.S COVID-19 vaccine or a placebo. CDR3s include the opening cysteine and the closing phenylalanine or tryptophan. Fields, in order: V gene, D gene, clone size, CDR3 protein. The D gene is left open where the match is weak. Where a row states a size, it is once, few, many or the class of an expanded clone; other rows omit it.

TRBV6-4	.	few	CASSEDSYSNQPQHF
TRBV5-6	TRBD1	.	CASSRPTGLGPEKLFF
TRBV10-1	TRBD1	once	CASRGTGPAIF
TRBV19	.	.	CASSTGRSDYGYTF
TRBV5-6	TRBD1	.	CASSRTGLEWYF
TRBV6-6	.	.	CASTSLAGNEQFF
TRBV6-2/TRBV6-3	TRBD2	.	CASSRGGEGYNEQFF
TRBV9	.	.	CASSVETGGGELFF
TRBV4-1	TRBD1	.	CASSQETGSDQPQHF
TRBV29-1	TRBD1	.	CSVDQQGGEKLFF
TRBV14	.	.	CASSQDRWAASPNYGYTF
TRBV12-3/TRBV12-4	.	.	CASKGRSSYEQYF
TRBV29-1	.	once	CSVAPTVHEQYF
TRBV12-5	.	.	CASGLVRVGNQPQHF
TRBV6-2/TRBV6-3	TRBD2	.	CASSYSLDLAGGTDTQYF
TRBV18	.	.	CASSPSMDLPYGYTF
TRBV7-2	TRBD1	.	CASSPERQGTGANVLTF
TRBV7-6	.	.	CASSLVLEGDGYTF
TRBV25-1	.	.	CASSDEEGDSGNTIYF
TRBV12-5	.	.	CASGTEAKNIQYF
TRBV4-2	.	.	CASSQDLAGDGNTIYF
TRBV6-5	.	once	CASSYFRGADTQYF
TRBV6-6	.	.	CATMSTGVGPQHF
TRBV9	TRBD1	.	CASSSRGGNYGYTF
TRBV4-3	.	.	CASSQDLLPGGYTF
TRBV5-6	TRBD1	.	CASSSTGVAGTEAFF
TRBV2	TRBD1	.	CASSGVGTGDGYTF
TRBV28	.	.	CASSSGANYGYTF
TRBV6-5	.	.	CASSYSGGSYNEQFF
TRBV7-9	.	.	CASTLYSADTQYF
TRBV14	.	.	CASSLGLRGQYF
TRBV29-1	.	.	CSGKGPRTEAFF
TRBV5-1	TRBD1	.	CASSLAGTGAYEQYF
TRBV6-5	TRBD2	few	CASKQRGERDTQYF
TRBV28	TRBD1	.	CASRLRRDRGRRGNQPQHF
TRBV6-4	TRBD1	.	CASSLTGGNGEAFF
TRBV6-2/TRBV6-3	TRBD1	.	CASTPTQGAYGYTF
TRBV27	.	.	CASSLGGAIVEQYF
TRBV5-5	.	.	CASRAALGANTEAFF
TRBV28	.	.	CASSFSNQPQHF
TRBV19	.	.	CASSRSDYGYTF
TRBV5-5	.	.	CASSLATGINYGYTF
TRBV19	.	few	CASSVNGDQPQHF
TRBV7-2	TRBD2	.	CASSVGLAGGEQYF
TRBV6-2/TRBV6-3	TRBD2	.	CASSYPNSGTSGGGNNEQFF
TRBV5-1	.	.	CASSLNVYRGQNTEAFF
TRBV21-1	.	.	CASSKADNYEQYF
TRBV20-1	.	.	CSASWQRGLGETQYF
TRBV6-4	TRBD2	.	CASSPSGLATSSYNEQFF
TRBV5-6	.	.	CASSPAGQEGTYEQYF
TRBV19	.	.	CASSNRDAHYGYTF